This TCR beta chain was sequenced in a study of blood T cell repertoires in COVID-19. Participants, about 18 to 95 years old, spanned about two dozen US areas. Allocation to cohorts depended on clinical history reported by the participants. Recovery meant two consecutive negative NP/OP PCR tests, professional clearance, or resolved symptoms. Data came from immunoSEQ multiplex PCR; TCRdb stores just in-frame clones and leaves some out. The table has approximately 230,000 clones, about 80% seen once. CDR3 length equals 15 residues. Trimming took off 0 bases at V and 2 bases at J, with 10 bases between the two ends. The germline CDR1 and CDR2 sequences are KGHSH and LQKENI.

The sample was PBMCs or T cells enriched from blood (not recorded which). The rearrangement links TRBV18 to TRBJ1-2; D gene uncertain. This receptor was taken from a man aged 40-50 years who had recovered from COVID-19. The CDR3 region is CASSPPGRTNYGYTF. The CDR3 DNA is TGTGCCAGCTCACCACCCGGGAGGACCAACTATGGCTACACCTTC.